This T cell receptor (beta chain) was identified during a study of T-cell reconstitution after alpha-beta-depleted transplantation in children. The TCRbeta library was prepared with unique molecular identifiers. In TCRdb, the PCR reads were re-called with MiXCR into one record per CDR3 protein. The sample holds approximately 250,000 distinct CDR3 sequences; around 8.9% are singletons and the top ten take 5.1%. The CDR3 is 15 amino acids. V shed 6 bases and J shed 2 bases, with 14 bases lying between them. The sample holds many counts of this clonotype. The chain joins TRBV12-3 or TRBV12-4 to TRBJ2-4; possible D gene TRBD1, 6 bases. The input for sequencing was PBMCs from the stem cell graft donor, taken from the stem cell graft. The TCR comes from a human donor who donated a stem cell graft to a child with SCID. Here the CDR3 reads CASSQKQGTKNIQYF. The DNA for the CDR3 is TGTGCCAGCAGCCAAAAACAGGGAACCAAAAACATTCAGTACTTC.